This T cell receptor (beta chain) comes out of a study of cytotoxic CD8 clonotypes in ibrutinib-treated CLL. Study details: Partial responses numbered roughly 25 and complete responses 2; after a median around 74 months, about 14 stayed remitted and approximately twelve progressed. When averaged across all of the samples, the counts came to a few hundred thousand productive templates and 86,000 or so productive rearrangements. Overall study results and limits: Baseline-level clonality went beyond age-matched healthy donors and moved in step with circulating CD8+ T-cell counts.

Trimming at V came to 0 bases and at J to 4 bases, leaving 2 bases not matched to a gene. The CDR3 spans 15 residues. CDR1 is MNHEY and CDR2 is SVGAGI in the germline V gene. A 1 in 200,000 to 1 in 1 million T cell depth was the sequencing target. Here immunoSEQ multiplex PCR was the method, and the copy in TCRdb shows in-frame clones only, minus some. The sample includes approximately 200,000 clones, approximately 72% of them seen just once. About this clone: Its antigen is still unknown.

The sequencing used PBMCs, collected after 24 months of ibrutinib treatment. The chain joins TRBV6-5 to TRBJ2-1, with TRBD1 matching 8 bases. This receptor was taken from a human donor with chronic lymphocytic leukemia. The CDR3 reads CASSYSQGAYNEQFF. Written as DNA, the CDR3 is TGTGCCAGCAGTTACTCGCAGGGGGCTTACAATGAGCAGTTCTTC.